The 22 T cell receptor beta chains below were found in one sample sequenced in a study of alternative splicing in chronic myeloid leukemia remission. Libraries were built from poly-A-enriched mRNA from around 0.94 ug total RNA. TCRdb re-called the bulk RNA-seq reads and catalogs CDR3 proteins one per entry, DNA excluded. This sample has several hundred distinct CDR3 sequences; roughly 97% occur once, and the top ten carry just over 8.5%. The sequenced sample consisted of PBMCs. Receptor source: a person aged 25 to 55 in good health.

J is TRBJ2-2 and V is TRBV19; TCRdb's assignment of TRBD2 cannot be checked, as there is no DNA. Germline V gene lookup returns CDR1 LNHDA and CDR2 SQIVND (reference sequence). CDR3 length equals 16 residues. CDR3 sequence: CASSSDRGRSTGELFF. The full variable domain, rest sourced from reference TRBV19 and TRBJ2-2, is DGGITQSPKYLFRKEGQNVTLSCEQNLNHDAMYWYRQDPGQGLRLIYYSQIVNDFQKGDIAEGYSVSREKKESFPLTVTSAQKNPTAFYLCASSSDRGRSTGELFFGEGSRLTVL.

This clonotype is a singleton in its sample. V usage is TRBV18 and J usage is TRBJ1-1. Germline lookup yields CDR1 KGHSH and CDR2 LQKENI. This CDR3 has 13 residues. This CDR3 is CASSDYQNTEAFF.

The V call is TRBV4-1, the J call TRBJ1-1. The germline V gene has CDR1 MGHRA and CDR2 YSYEKL. This CDR3 region has 18 residues. CDR3 in amino acids: CASSQDSPGAGYDTEAFF.

The chain combines TRBV15 with TRBJ1-1. Germline V gene sequence: CDR1 LNHNV, CDR2 YYDKDF (reference sequence). The CDR3 extends over 21 amino acids. CDR3 region: CATSAQSIAVGRGVDNTEAFF.

The chain couples TRBV30 to TRBJ2-1; the TCRdb D gene call, TRBD2, has no DNA to confirm it. Germline-derived CDR1 and CDR2 are GTSNPN and SVGIG (reference sequence). The CDR3 is made up of 13 amino acids. The chain's CDR3 is CAWSVLAGVQVFF. Combining the CDR3 with reference TRBV30 and TRBJ2-1 gives the whole variable domain SQTIHQWPATLVQPVGSPLSLECTVEGTSNPNLYWYRQAAGRGLQLLFYSVGIGQISSEVPQNLSASRPQDRQFILSSKKLLLSDSGFYLCAWSVLAGVQVFFGPGTRLTVL.

V gene TRBV5-1 combines with J gene TRBJ1-1; TCRdb indicates TRBD1, and absent DNA this call remains unverified. This CDR3 spans 14 amino acids. Per the germline V gene, CDR1 is SGHRS and CDR2 is YFSETQ. The CDR3 loop reads CASSPTNQGTEAFF. Full variable domain (missing parts from reference TRBV5-1 and TRBJ1-1): KAGVTQTPRYLIKTRGQQVTLSCSPISGHRSVSWYQQTPGQGLQFLFEYFSETQRNKGNFPGRFSGRQFSNSRSEMNVSTLELGDSALYLCASSPTNQGTEAFFGQGTRLTVV.

This clonotype was observed once. The chain joins TRBV12-5 to TRBJ2-3; TCRdb's D gene call, TRBD2, goes unchecked for lack of DNA. CDR1 and CDR2 (germline): LGHNT, FRNRAP. This CDR3 is built from 14 residues. The CDR3 protein is CASVDVGQVDTQYF.

This clonotype showed up just once. The V and J genes are TRBV3-2 and TRBJ1-1. TRBV3-2 is assigned pseudogene status. This CDR3 has 14 amino acids. This CDR3 is CASSQGYRGSEAFF.

The chain uses TRBV6-6 and TRBJ1-5. Looked up from germline, CDR1 is MNHNY and CDR2 is SVGAGI (reference sequence). The length of the CDR3 is 15 residues. CDR3 sequence: CASRSPQPGDQPQHF.

This chain uses TRBV19 with TRBJ1-2. The CDR3 length is 15 residues. The germline gives CDR1 LNHDA, CDR2 SQIVND (reference sequence). The CDR3 sequence is CASSVSQDGLGGYTF.

This chain connects TRBV27 to TRBJ2-1; the D call from TCRdb, TRBD1, cannot be confirmed without DNA. This CDR3 has 15 residues. Germline V CDR1 and CDR2: MNHEY, SMNVEV (reference sequence). CDR3 sequence reads: CASRRGATSYNEQFF.

V and J are TRBV5-4 and TRBJ1-1. Germline V gives CDR1 SGHNT, CDR2 YYREEE (reference sequence). The CDR3 spans 14 residues. The CDR3 spells CASSPGVGGANTFF.

This clonotype was detected only once. CDR3 region: CASSQVFQVLSGNTIYF. The genes are TRBV4-3 and TRBJ1-3. The CDR3 consists of 17 residues. Germline CDR1 and CDR2: LGHNA and YSLEER.

This chain's CDR3 is CAIQPGLNYEQYF. V usage is TRBV9 and J usage is TRBJ2-7. The CDR3 runs to 13 residues. Germline lookup yields CDR1 SGDLS and CDR2 YYNGEE. The full variable domain, its missing parts supplied by reference TRBV9 and TRBJ2-7, is DSGVTQTPKHLITATGQRVTLRCSPRSGDLSVYWYQQSLDQGLQFLIQYYNGEERAKGNILERFSAQQFPDLHSELNLSSLELGDSALYFCAIQPGLNYEQYFGPGTRLTVT.

This chain connects TRBV20-1 to TRBJ2-2; the TCRdb call, TRBD2, lacks DNA for checking. The CDR3 contains 15 residues. Germline V gene data show CDR1 as DFQATT and CDR2 as SNEGSKA (reference sequence). CDR3 in amino acids: CSASKDIAGTGELFF.

The V gene is TRBV20-1, the J gene TRBJ2-3; TCRdb's D call of TRBD2 is untestable without DNA. This CDR3 region has 15 residues. Germline lookup yields CDR1 DFQATT and CDR2 SNEGSKA (reference sequence). The CDR3 here is CSVLSGGAWTDTQYF.

This chain uses TRBV5-1 with TRBJ2-1; the TRBD2 assignment by TCRdb is unverifiable without DNA. Germline V lookup: CDR1 SGHRS, CDR2 YFSETQ. The CDR3 has 15 amino acids. The CDR3 here is CASSLAGGHDNEQFF.

This clonotype was detected once. V is TRBV20-1 and J is TRBJ2-7; TCRdb's D gene call, TRBD2, goes unchecked for lack of DNA. The germline CDR1 and CDR2 sequences are DFQATT and SNEGSKA (reference sequence). CDR3 length: 12 residues. This chain's CDR3 is CSASGGNGEQYF.

This clonotype has just a few counts. The genes are TRBV6-6 and TRBJ2-3; TCRdb returns TRBD2, unconfirmable since there is no DNA. The CDR3 is 19 residues long. CDR1 MNHNY and CDR2 SVGAGI come from the germline V gene (reference sequence). The chain's CDR3 is CASILQIAGTPPSTDTQYF.

This clonotype was counted once. The rearrangement links TRBV14 to TRBJ1-6. CDR3 length: 14 residues. The germline V gene encodes CDR1 SGHDN and CDR2 FVKESK. This chain's CDR3 is CASSSQGADSPLHF.

The chain recombines TRBV10-3 with TRBJ2-5. Germline CDR1 ENHRY, CDR2 SYGVKD. CDR3 size: 13 residues. The CDR3 loop reads CAIASGIKETQYF.

The V gene is TRBV12-3 or TRBV12-4, the J gene TRBJ2-2; TCRdb picks TRBD2, but there is no DNA to check that call. The CDR3 is 15 residues long. The CDR3 spells CASTPRGGDTGELFF.